The present entry profiles one TCR beta chain with its context. Repertoires were generated with immunoSEQ multiplex PCR, while TCRdb's copy carries only in-frame clones and drops some. The sample shows 150,000 to 200,000 clones, approximately 94% of them seen only once. The data stem from a study of control samples from healthy donors and cancer patients. V shed 4 bases, J shed 2 bases, and the junction held 3 bases outside the gene matches. The CDR3 has 15 residues. Germline-derived CDR1 and CDR2 are SGHNT and YYREEE (reference sequence). The J gene is TRBJ1-5, the V gene TRBV5-4; 10 nucleotides agree with TRBD1. The origin of this receptor is a man aged 30-40 years in good health. Sequenced input: blood. The CDR3 spells CASSRDRGGNQPQHF. CDR3 nucleotides: TGTGCCAGCAGCCGGGACAGGGGAGGCAATCAGCCCCAGCATTTT.